This T cell receptor beta chain originates from a study of Ad26.COV2.S vaccination and SARS-CoV-2 variants. Data came from immunoSEQ multiplex PCR; TCRdb stores just in-frame clones and leaves some out. The data hold approximately 500,000 clones, with 87% observed a single time. The ends were cut back, 2 bases at V and 6 bases at J, with 19 bases in the middle. Germline V CDR1 and CDR2: KGHSH, LQKENI. The CDR3 sequence is 16 residues long. A single count supports this clone. Its cognate antigen is unknown. The treatment was: about 20 received Ad26.COV2.S at low or high dose, single or two shots; 5 received placebo; per-sample allocation not given. Sampling happened 63 days after the first vaccine or placebo injection. Study-wide results and caveats: Recipients given vaccine exceeded placebo recipients in spike-specific TCR breadth.

This sequence was found in a person between 18 and 65 years old who received the Ad26.COV2.S COVID-19 vaccine or a placebo. The input for sequencing was peripheral blood, taken in a trial of Ad26.COV2.S vaccine versus placebo. V and J are TRBV18 and TRBJ1-1; D gene ambiguous. The CDR3 reads CASSPTMDPIGSEAFF. In nucleotides, the CDR3 is TGTGCCAGCTCACCAACGATGGACCCTATAGGCTCTGAAGCTTTCTTT.